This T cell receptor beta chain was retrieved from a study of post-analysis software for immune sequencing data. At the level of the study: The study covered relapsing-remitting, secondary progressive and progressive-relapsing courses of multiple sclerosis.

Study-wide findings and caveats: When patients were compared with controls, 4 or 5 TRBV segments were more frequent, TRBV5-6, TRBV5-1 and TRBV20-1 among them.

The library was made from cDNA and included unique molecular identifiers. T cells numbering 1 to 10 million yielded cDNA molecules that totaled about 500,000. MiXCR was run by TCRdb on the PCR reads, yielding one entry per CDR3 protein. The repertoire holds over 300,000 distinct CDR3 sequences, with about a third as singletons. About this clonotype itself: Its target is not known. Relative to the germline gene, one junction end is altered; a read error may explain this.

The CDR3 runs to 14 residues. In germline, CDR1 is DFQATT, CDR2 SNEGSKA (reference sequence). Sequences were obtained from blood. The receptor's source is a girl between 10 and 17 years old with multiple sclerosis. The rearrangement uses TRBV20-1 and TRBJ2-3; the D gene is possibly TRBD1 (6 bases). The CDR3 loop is CSARGQHSTDTQYF. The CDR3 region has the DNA TGCAGTGCGAGAGGACAGCATAGCACAGATACGCAGTATTTT.